This TCR beta chain was profiled in a study of cytomegalovirus exposure and HLA in healthy donors. Each of the donors was a healthy bone marrow donor. PCR was performed using 60 Vbeta and 13 Jbeta primers. Some clones are missing from TCRdb's copy, which holds only in-frame ones; the method was immunoSEQ multiplex PCR. This table has 100,000 to 140,000 clones, roughly three quarters appearing once. V lost 5 bases, J lost 6 bases, and 15 bases lay in between. The germline gives CDR1 MRHNA, CDR2 SNTAGT. The CDR3 length is 14 residues. Study-wide results and caveats: Of the V segments, some could not be distinguished, including TRBV6-2 and TRBV6-3, and were excluded. Whilst most TCR sequences proved rare, a subset of public TCRs occurred across many donors. Analyses of presence/absence relied on an assumption of roughly uniform sequencing depth across donors.

A remark on this clone: The target antigen is unknown.

The sequenced sample consisted of PBMCs. This clonotype originated in a young man in good health and CMV-seronegative. This chain connects TRBV6-4 to TRBJ2-3; D is possibly TRBD1 (6 bases). In nucleotides, the CDR3 is TGTGCCAGCAGTCAGCAGGGGTGGTGGGATACGCAGTATTTT. Its translation is CASSQQGWWDTQYF.